A single sample is the source of the 14 T cell receptor beta chains below, sequenced in a study of shared clonotypes between healthy human individuals. Assay used: immunoSEQ multiplex PCR; TCRdb lists only in-frame clones, some missing. Of under 600,000 clones in the sample, about 98% are singletons; the top ten hold 0.25% to 0.35%. Cells designated naive CD8 were CD45RO-negative and were positively selected for CCR7, with terminally differentiated effector memory CD45RA+ cells excluded. The sample comprised naive CD8+ T cells sorted from blood. These receptors were collected from a man aged 30-40 years in good health.

The rearrangement links TRBV5-1 to TRBJ2-7; D remains unclear. Germline CDR1 reads SGHRS; CDR2 reads YFSETQ. The germline V and J ends were trimmed by 1 base and 7 bases, with 15 bases remaining between them. The CDR3 extends over 14 amino acids. The CDR3 reads CASSLSDRVREQYF. CDR3 nucleotide sequence: TGCGCCAGCAGCTTGTCGGACCGAGTAAGAGAGCAGTACTTC.

This chain connects TRBV14 to TRBJ2-1; D gene unclear. The germline V gene has CDR1 SGHDN and CDR2 FVKESK. The CDR3 has 16 residues. V lost 0 bases, J lost 2 bases, and 11 bases lay in between. The CDR3: CASSQDHAPAYNEQFF. CDR3 sequence (DNA): TGTGCCAGCAGCCAAGATCACGCCCCCGCCTACAATGAGCAGTTCTTC.

This chain uses TRBV4-1 with TRBJ2-3, with D unclear. The CDR3 has 13 residues. V lost 1 base, J lost 6 bases, and 8 bases lay in between. CDR1 and CDR2 (germline): MGHRA, YSYEKL. CDR3 protein: CASSQALGDTQYF. The CDR3 region has the DNA TGCGCCAGCAGCCAAGCGTTGGGGGATACGCAGTATTTT.

This chain links TRBV5-5 with TRBJ2-2, with a possible D match to TRBD2 (5 bases). V lost 7 bases, J lost 4 bases, and 14 bases lay in between. Germline V gene lookup returns CDR1 SGHKS and CDR2 YYEKEE (reference sequence). The CDR3 has 14 amino acids. Here the CDR3 DNA reads TGTGCCAGCTTTGGCTCCGGGATCACCGGGGAGCTGTTTTTT. Translating it yields CASFGSGITGELFF.

This clone was detected once. This chain links TRBV5-6 with TRBJ2-7; weak D call: TRBD1 (6 bases). V was shortened by 4 bases and J by 3 bases, with 23 bases between the two germline ends. The germline V gene encodes CDR1 SGHDT and CDR2 YYEEEE. The CDR3 sequence is 17 residues long. In DNA form, the CDR3 reads TGTGCCAGCAGCGACCGCCCCATTGGGACAAGGGACTACGAGCAGTACTTC. As protein: CASSDRPIGTRDYEQYF.

DNA of the CDR3: TGTGCCAGCAGTACAGGGGGAGAACACTCCTACGAGCAGTACTTC. Translation: CASSTGGEHSYEQYF. J is TRBJ2-7 and V is TRBV7-9, with 8 positions matching TRBD1. The germline CDR1 and CDR2 sequences are SEHNR and FQNEAQ (reference sequence). V dropped 6 bases and J dropped 0; count of bases not matched to a gene: 7. There are 15 residues in the CDR3.

The rearrangement links TRBV4-1 to TRBJ2-7, with TRBD2 matching over 14 bases. The V gene's germline CDR1 is MGHRA and CDR2 YSYEKL. The junction had 9 bases not matched to a gene; V was cut back by 3 bases and J by 5 bases. CDR3 length equals 17 residues. The CDR3 bases are TGCGCCAGCAGCCAGGCCGGACTAGCGGGAGGCAGGAACGAGCAGTACTTC. It specifies CASSQAGLAGGRNEQYF.

V is TRBV28 and J is TRBJ2-7; D is perhaps TRBD1 or TRBD2 (5 bases each). The CDR3 consists of 14 residues. Trimming left V 5 bases short and J 5 bases short, with 16 bases between. The germline gives CDR1 MDHEN, CDR2 SYDVKM. CDR3 sequence reads: CASSGDATVDEQYF. DNA for the CDR3: TGTGCCAGCAGTGGGGACGCAACCGTCGACGAGCAGTACTTC.

The rearrangement uses TRBV29-1 and TRBJ2-7; 7 nucleotides line up with TRBD2. The germline gives CDR1 SQVTM, CDR2 ANQGSEA. The CDR3 consists of 12 residues. Trimming cost V 4 bases and J 4 bases; bases outside gene matches: 4. The CDR3, as DNA: TGCAGCGTTGGGACTAGATATTACGAGCAGTACTTC. Translation: CSVGTRYYEQYF.

This clone was observed a handful of times. V is TRBV10-2 and J is TRBJ2-7, with unresolved D. Trimming pared 3 bases from V and 6 bases from J, leaving 3 bases between. Germline V gene data show CDR1 as WSHSY and CDR2 as SAAADI. This CDR3 is built from 10 residues. The CDR3 loop is CASSDSEQYF. The DNA of the CDR3 is TGCGCCAGCAGTGACTCCGAGCAGTACTTC.

The rearrangement uses TRBV19 and TRBJ2-7; D is undetermined. The CDR3 is 16 amino acids. The germline CDR1 and CDR2 sequences are LNHDA and SQIVND (reference sequence). Trimming took 5 bases from V and 2 from J, leaving 19 bases between them. Here the CDR3 DNA reads TGTGCCAGTAGTTTTTCGACCGGGTCCATTCCCTACGAGCAGTACTTC. Translating gives CASSFSTGSIPYEQYF.

The rearrangement uses TRBV29-1 and TRBJ1-2; D is possibly TRBD1 (5 bases). CDR3 length: 11 residues. CDR1 is SQVTM and CDR2 is ANQGSEA in the germline V gene. V was trimmed by 4 bases and J by 8 bases, leaving 11 bases between them. CDR3 sequence reads: CSVVGEEGYTF. The CDR3 DNA reads TGCAGCGTTGTAGGGGAGGAGGGCTACACCTTC.

This chain connects TRBV11-2 to TRBJ2-7, with D tentatively TRBD1 (6 bases). The germline gives CDR1 SGHAT, CDR2 FQNNGV. The CDR3 has 16 amino acids. V lost 4 bases, J lost 3 bases, and 19 bases lay in between. The CDR3 loop reads CASSYFGTSLFYEQYF. The CDR3 DNA reads as TGTGCCAGCAGCTATTTCGGGACAAGCCTTTTCTACGAGCAGTACTTC.

The chain is built from TRBV5-4 and TRBJ1-1; D uncertain. The CDR3 totals 14 residues. Germline assignment: CDR1 SGHNT and CDR2 YYREEE (reference sequence). The germline V and J ends were trimmed by 6 bases and 1 base, with 13 bases remaining between them. CDR3: CASTIGFKNTEAFF. The CDR3 DNA reads TGTGCCAGCACCATCGGGTTTAAGAACACTGAAGCTTTCTTT.